Listed here are 4 T cell receptor beta chains from one sample, sequenced in a study of blood T cell repertoires in COVID-19. TCRdb keeps only in-frame clones here, not all; method: immunoSEQ multiplex PCR. Seen here are 150,000 or so clones, roughly 79% observed once, and the top ten hold around 3%. Sequencing was done on a sample of PBMCs or T cells enriched from blood (not recorded which). These receptors all come from a woman aged 45-59 years who had recovered from COVID-19.

This chain joins TRBV30 and TRBJ2-5; the match to TRBD2 covers 8 bases. Germline lookup yields CDR1 GTSNPN and CDR2 SVGIG (reference sequence). The CDR3 runs to 14 residues. Losses at the gene ends were 6 bases for V and 4 bases for J; bases not matched to a gene: 10. The DNA of the CDR3 is TGTGCCTGCCCGGAAACCGGGGGGGGAGAGACCCAGTACTTC. This codes for CACPETGGGETQYF.

The genes are TRBV10-2 and TRBJ1-5; 10 bases match TRBD1. CDR3 length equals 17 residues. V was clipped by 0 bases and J by 1 base; unmatched bases: 3. Germline CDR1 and CDR2: WSHSY and SAAADI. CDR3 loop: CASSESGQGVSNQPQHF. CDR3 in DNA: TGCGCCAGCAGTGAGTCTGGACAGGGGGTGAGCAATCAGCCCCAGCATTTT.

The table lists this clone with a count of one. V is TRBV5-1 and J is TRBJ2-1; possible D gene TRBD2, 6 bases. The CDR3 has 16 residues. V shed 0 bases and J shed 2 bases, with 12 bases lying between them. The germline V gene has CDR1 SGHRS and CDR2 YFSETQ. The CDR3 is CASSLEAGPTYNEQFF. The CDR3 DNA reads as TGCGCCAGCAGCTTGGAGGCGGGACCGACCTACAATGAGCAGTTCTTC.

Here the CDR3 reads CASRGQVGVYGYTF. The DNA of the CDR3 is TGTGCCAGCAGGGGACAGGTGGGCGTCTATGGCTACACCTTC. This sequence joins TRBV28 and TRBJ1-2; TRBD1 aligns across 8 bases. Trimming took 6 bases from V and 4 from J; bases not matched to a gene: 7. The germline CDR1 and CDR2 sequences are MDHEN and SYDVKM. The CDR3 has 14 amino acids.